A single sample is the source of the 27 T cell receptor beta chains below, sequenced in a study of shared clonotypes between healthy human individuals. Profiled with immunoSEQ multiplex PCR; TCRdb holds only in-frame clones, not every one. The sample carries 950,000 to 1,100,000 clones, 75% to 85% recorded once. The source material was memory CD4+ T cells from PBMCs. The subset: CD45RA-negative fraction. These receptors came from a man younger than 35 in good health. Some clones in this sample may be carry-over from other donors' samples.

This clone turned up a few times. The chain combines TRBV7-9 with TRBJ1-2; TRBD1 matches at 7 bases. This CDR3 spans 14 amino acids. V lost 1 base and J lost 8; bases outside the gene matches: 7. Germline loops: CDR1 SEHNR, CDR2 FQNEAQ (reference sequence). CDR3 amino acids: CASSLDTGVGGYTF. As DNA, the CDR3 is TGTGCCAGCAGCTTAGATACAGGGGTGGGAGGCTACACCTTC.

The chain links TRBV10-1 to TRBJ2-2; no definite D call. The germline V gene has CDR1 WNHNN and CDR2 SYGVQD (reference sequence). Trimming removed 7 bases at V and 2 bases at J, with 11 bases between. The CDR3 is made up of 14 amino acids. The CDR3 reads CASNKDLNTGELFF. DNA of the CDR3: TGCGCCAGCAATAAGGACCTAAACACCGGGGAGCTGTTTTTT.

J is TRBJ1-5 and V is TRBV20-1; D unresolved. CDR1 is DFQATT, CDR2 SNEGSKA, per germline (reference sequence). Trimming left V 3 bases short and J 6 bases short, with 3 bases between. The CDR3 covers 10 residues. The CDR3 sequence: CSASSQPQHF. DNA for the CDR3: TGCAGTGCTAGCTCTCAGCCCCAGCATTTT.

This chain links TRBV5-1 with TRBJ2-3; D ambiguous. The CDR3 loop spans 13 amino acids. Per the germline V gene, CDR1 is SGHRS and CDR2 is YFSETQ. V was trimmed by 1 base and J by 4 bases, leaving 7 bases between them. The CDR3 reads CASSLSPSDTQYF. DNA of the CDR3: TGCGCCAGCAGCTTGAGTCCCTCAGATACGCAGTATTTT.

The rearrangement uses TRBV7-6 and TRBJ2-5; 8 bases are shared with TRBD2. The CDR3 has 15 residues. CDR1 is SGHVS and CDR2 is FNYEAQ in the germline V gene. V dropped 5 bases and J dropped 9; count of bases not matched to a gene: 14. DNA for the CDR3: TGTGCCAGCAGCGCCTTGACCAGCGGGAGTCATGCCCAGTACTTC. Its protein is CASSALTSGSHAQYF.

The V and J genes are TRBV7-9 and TRBJ2-7; 7 positions match TRBD1. CDR3 length: 15 amino acids. V shed 1 base, J shed 2 bases, and the junction held 5 bases outside the gene matches. Germline V gene sequence: CDR1 SEHNR, CDR2 FQNEAQ (reference sequence). CDR3 sequence (DNA): TGTGCCAGCAGCTTAGGGACAGGAGATACCTACGAGCAGTACTTC. Translating gives CASSLGTGDTYEQYF.

This rearrangement joins TRBV9 to TRBJ2-1; 8 bases align to TRBD2. The V gene end was trimmed by 4 bases and the J gene end by 4 bases; junction bases not matched to a gene: 7. The CDR3 spans 15 residues. CDR1 and CDR2 (germline): SGDLS, YYNGEE. The CDR3 DNA sequence: TGTGCCAGCAGCCTAGGGGGACTAGGGTACAATGAGCAGTTCTTC. Translation: CASSLGGLGYNEQFF.

This clone appeared once. The chain carries TRBV6-1 and TRBJ2-7, with TRBD2 identical over 8 bases. CDR1 is MNHNS, CDR2 SASEGT, per germline. V was clipped by 3 bases and J by 3 bases; unmatched bases: 7. The CDR3 extends over 15 amino acids. The CDR3 DNA reads TGTGCCAGCAGTGAGACCGGGACTAGTTTCTACGAGCAGTACTTC. Translation gives CASSETGTSFYEQYF.

The rearrangement uses TRBV20-1 and TRBJ2-1; TRBD1 might be the D (5 bases). Germline values: CDR1 DFQATT, CDR2 SNEGSKA (reference sequence). The length of the CDR3 is 10 residues. The V end lost 4 bases, the J end lost 10 bases, and 8 bases lay between the germline ends. The chain's CDR3 is CSATRAEQFF. The DNA for the CDR3 is TGCAGTGCTACCAGGGCCGAGCAGTTCTTC.

This clone was seen a few times. The sample has other DNA sequences that encode this CDR3 too. V and J are TRBV27 and TRBJ1-5; the D is unclear. CDR3 length: 15 amino acids. V was trimmed by 2 bases and J by 2 bases, leaving 10 bases between them. Germline CDR1 is MNHEY and CDR2 is SMNVEV (reference sequence). The CDR3 nucleotides are TGTGCCAGCAGTTTACGTGGGAGCGGCAATCAGCCCCAGCATTTT. Translating gives CASSLRGSGNQPQHF.

J is TRBJ1-1 and V is TRBV7-9; D possibly corresponds to TRBD1 (6 bases). This CDR3 region has 13 residues. Germline V gives CDR1 SEHNR, CDR2 FQNEAQ (reference sequence). The V gene lost 5 bases and the J gene lost 5 bases, with 12 bases spanning the gap. CDR3 coding DNA: TGTGCCAGCAGCCGGGGACAAGGAACTGAAGCTTTCTTT. Translated: CASSRGQGTEAFF.

In nucleotides, the CDR3 is TGTGCCAGCAGCTCCACTAGCGGGAACTACAATGAGCAGTTCTTC. This encodes CASSSTSGNYNEQFF. The chain couples TRBV5-4 to TRBJ2-1; 10 bases are shared with TRBD2. The CDR3 has 15 residues. CDR1 and CDR2 from the germline V gene are SGHNT and YYREEE (reference sequence). Losses at the gene ends were 3 bases for V and 3 bases for J; bases not matched to a gene: 3. Full variable domain (missing parts from reference TRBV5-4 and TRBJ2-1): ETGVTQSPTHLIKTRGQQVTLRCSSQSGHNTVSWYQQALGQGPQFIFQYYREEENGRGNFPPRFSGLQFPNYSSELNVNALELDDSALYLCASSSTSGNYNEQFFGPGTRLTVL.

The chain has TRBV5-4 and TRBJ1-3; no clear D. The V gene's germline CDR1 is SGHNT and CDR2 YYREEE (reference sequence). The CDR3 is made up of 15 amino acids. The ends were cut back, 2 bases at V and 4 bases at J, with 13 bases in the middle. The CDR3 coding sequence is TGTGCCAGCAGCTTTATCCCGCCGGGCGGAAACACCATATATTTT. The encoded protein is CASSFIPPGGNTIYF. Combining the CDR3 with reference TRBV5-4 and TRBJ1-3 gives the whole variable domain ETGVTQSPTHLIKTRGQQVTLRCSSQSGHNTVSWYQQALGQGPQFIFQYYREEENGRGNFPPRFSGLQFPNYSSELNVNALELDDSALYLCASSFIPPGGNTIYFGEGSWLTVV.

The V call is TRBV6-5, the J call TRBJ2-2, with D perhaps matching TRBD1 (5 bases). V was trimmed by 2 bases and J by 1 base, leaving 11 bases between them. Germline V gene lookup returns CDR1 MNHEY and CDR2 SVGAGI. The CDR3 consists of 16 residues. The DNA for the CDR3 is TGTGCCAGCAGTTACGACAGAGTGGGGAACACCGGGGAGCTGTTTTTT. Its translation: CASSYDRVGNTGELFF.

The chain uses TRBV19 and TRBJ2-1, with 11 bases matching TRBD2. The CDR3 covers 16 residues. Looked up from germline, CDR1 is LNHDA and CDR2 is SQIVND (reference sequence). V was clipped by 5 bases and J by 4 bases; unmatched bases: 7. The CDR3 reads CASSSPTSGGYNEQFF. The DNA of the CDR3 is TGTGCCAGTAGTTCCCCAACTAGCGGGGGATACAATGAGCAGTTCTTC.

V is TRBV7-2 and J is TRBJ1-2, with 11 bases aligning to TRBD1. CDR3 length: 16 amino acids. V lost 5 bases and J lost 7; bases outside the gene matches: 12. CDR1 is SGHTA, CDR2 FQGNSA, per germline. This CDR3 reads CASSRLRTGGDGGYTF. The CDR3, as DNA: TGTGCCAGCAGCCGCTTAAGGACAGGGGGCGATGGTGGCTACACCTTC.

Only a few counts were recorded for this clone. V gene TRBV6-1 combines with J gene TRBJ2-7; D remains ambiguous. The ends were cut back, 8 bases at V and 0 bases at J, with 11 bases in the middle. The CDR3 has 13 residues. Germline V gene lookup returns CDR1 MNHNS and CDR2 SASEGT. The CDR3 sequence: CASRPADSYEQYF. The CDR3 DNA is TGTGCCAGCCGTCCCGCGGACTCCTACGAGCAGTACTTC.

J is TRBJ2-7 and V is TRBV10-3, with D unclear. The CDR3 has 12 amino acids. Germline V CDR1 and CDR2: ENHRY, SYGVKD. V was clipped by 0 bases and J by 6 bases, with 6 bases between them. CDR3 nucleotide sequence: TGTGCCATCAGTGAGTCAGGGATCGAGCAGTACTTC. Translation: CAISESGIEQYF.

The chain combines TRBV6-5 with TRBJ2-5; D not certain. V gave up 0 bases and J gave up 1 base, with 9 bases separating them. The CDR3 totals 15 residues. The germline CDR1 and CDR2 sequences are MNHEY and SVGAGI. The CDR3 DNA sequence: TGTGCCAGCAGTTACTCGGCAGTAGCCCAAGAGACCCAGTACTTC. As protein: CASSYSAVAQETQYF.

On this clone: A much more abundant neighbour one base away suggests this may be a read error. This rearrangement joins TRBV27 to TRBJ1-1, with TRBD1 as a possible D gene (5 bases). Germline V gene data show CDR1 as MNHEY and CDR2 as SMNVEV (reference sequence). With 7 bases removed from V and 0 bases from J, the gap between germline ends came to 21 bases. The CDR3 contains 17 residues. The CDR3 loop reads CASNFSRESWMNTEAFF. Here the CDR3 DNA reads TGTGCCAGCAATTTCTCCAGGGAATCATGGATGAACACTGAAGCTTTCTTT.

This clone was picked up a small number of times. The V and J genes are TRBV19 and TRBJ1-3, with unresolved D. V was shortened by 4 bases and J by 0 bases, with 10 bases between the two germline ends. The CDR3 contains 15 residues. From germline, CDR1 is LNHDA and CDR2 SQIVND (reference sequence). CDR3 DNA sequence: TGTGCCAGTAGTAGAGACGCGAACTCTGGAAACACCATATATTTT. Encoded protein: CASSRDANSGNTIYF.

This rearrangement joins TRBV7-9 to TRBJ1-4; possibly TRBD1 for D (6 bases). Trimming stripped 8 bases from V and 6 bases from J, with 19 bases between. The CDR3 extends over 15 amino acids. Germline V gives CDR1 SEHNR, CDR2 FQNEAQ (reference sequence). CDR3 amino acids: CASGGPTNWDEKLFF. The CDR3 coding sequence is TGTGCCAGCGGGGGCCCAACCAACTGGGATGAAAAACTGTTTTTT.

As to this clone: A far more abundant clone sits one base away, making this likely a read error. Other DNA sequences in this sample translate to the same CDR3. The chain employs TRBV29-1 and TRBJ1-2; D remains ambiguous. Looked up from germline, CDR1 is SQVTM and CDR2 is ANQGSEA. V dropped 0 bases and J dropped 5 bases, with 7 bases sitting between them. The CDR3 is 12 amino acids. CDR3 residues: CSVEDHNYGYTF. DNA for the CDR3: TGCAGCGTTGAAGACCATAATTATGGCTACACCTTC.

The chain recombines TRBV7-3 with TRBJ1-2; D gene ambiguous. V lost 1 base to trimming and J lost 4 bases, with 7 bases between them. CDR3 size: 13 residues. Germline values: CDR1 SGHTA, CDR2 FQGTGA. The CDR3 loop reads CASSLIPLYGYTF. For the CDR3, the DNA is TGTGCCAGCAGCTTAATTCCTCTCTATGGCTACACCTTC.

This clone was counted a single time. CDR3 region: CAISESSSGNGDTQYF. The CDR3 nucleotides are TGTGCCATCAGTGAGTCCTCTAGCGGGAATGGTGATACGCAGTATTTT. This chain uses TRBV10-3 with TRBJ2-3, with 9 bases identical to TRBD2. The CDR3 sequence is 16 residues long. Per the germline V gene, CDR1 is ENHRY and CDR2 is SYGVKD. V lost 0 bases to trimming and J lost 6 bases; unmatched junction nucleotides: 7.

A word on this clone: The sample has other DNA sequences that encode this CDR3 too. The genes are TRBV27 and TRBJ2-5; no clear D. V lost 8 bases and J 1 base, leaving 5 bases between the germline ends. CDR3 size: 11 residues. Germline V gives CDR1 MNHEY, CDR2 SMNVEV (reference sequence). The DNA for the CDR3 is TGTGCCAGCGGCCTCCAAGAGACCCAGTACTTC. It codes for CASGLQETQYF.

Details on this clone: Possible read error: a much larger clone is one base away. The V call is TRBV29-1, the J call TRBJ2-3; 8 nucleotides match TRBD2. After removal of 7 bases from V and 11 bases from J, the junction contained 14 bases not matched to a gene. The CDR3 loop spans 13 amino acids. The germline CDR1 and CDR2 sequences are SQVTM and ANQGSEA. DNA for the CDR3: TGCAGCGCTGGCCCGCGGGAGGATGAAGGGCAGTATTTT. Translated, it gives CSAGPREDEGQYF.